This T cell receptor (beta chain) was obtained from a study of T cells in Graves' hyperthyroidism and ophthalmopathy (dated by TCRdb to the late 2010s). For the wider study: Peripheral blood samples were taken at the time of initial diagnosis, prior to any treatment. To identify distinguishing TCR V-J signatures, a discovery cohort of 95 to 100 patients was used, comprising 43 with Graves' ophthalmopathy and approximately 58 with stable Graves' hyperthyroidism. Prospective prediction of ophthalmopathy was tested in an independent validation cohort of some 19 hyperthyroidism patients and 17 patients who later progressed to ophthalmopathy. The 100 discovery patients were divided at random into training and test sets in a 7:3 ratio. In about 6 Graves' hyperthyroidism patients, the study also compared T-cell repertoires from thyroid tissue with T-cell repertoires from blood. Once sampling was done, hyperthyroidism patients were given methimazole at a starting dose of 30 mg daily, whereas ophthalmopathy patients were given high-dose intravenous methylprednisolone. The paper describes TCR Vbeta CDR3 sequencing of 120 to 150 peripheral blood samples, made up of about 40 ophthalmopathy patients, 70 to 75 hyperthyroidism patients and 17 progressor patients. Broad study findings and their caveats: Most expanded thyroid clonotypes (frequency above 0.001) were also found in blood, which suggests that blood repertoires may mirror thyroid immune responses. Sample size was not statistically predetermined, and blinding of investigators to group allocation was not performed. A model built on a 13 V-J signature distinguished ophthalmopathy from stable hyperthyroidism, reaching about 88% sensitivity and 81.08% specificity in cross-validation and 80%/75% in testing. During validation, the model predicted progression to ophthalmopathy a median of about 6.3 months ahead of onset, with more than 55% sensitivity and roughly 75% specificity.

In the ophthalmopathy patients, disease was moderately to severely active, with a Clinical Activity Score of 3 or more, a NOSPECS grade of 4 or more, and a duration of less than 3 months. The study excluded patients with uncontrolled infections, other autoimmune diseases, pregnancy or lactation. Clinical symptoms, serum thyroxine and TRAb, thyroid ultrasound, and orbital computed tomography formed the basis for the diagnoses. PBMCs were separated from 10 ml of fresh peripheral blood using Ficoll-Paque density gradient centrifugation. Trizol reagent was used to extract total RNA, and RNA quality was then checked on an Agilent 2100 Bioanalyzer. This clonotype was picked up a small number of times. The target of this receptor is not known. With a much larger clone just one base away, this may be a read error. The TCR beta CDR3 regions were amplified from RNA transcripts. A first-round RT-PCR of the TCR CDR3 used the HTBI primer set with the Qiagen OneStep RT-PCR kit. Libraries were constructed in a second round of multiplex PCR, after which size selection and purification were carried out. Paired-end sequencing of the libraries was performed with 100 bp reads on an Illumina HiSeq2000. As for the authors' bioinformatics: SOAPnuke was used to process the raw data, removing reads that contained adapters or uncalled bases, had a mean Phred below 15, or lacked an exact match to the constant primer or identifier. High-quality paired reads were merged with COPE v1.2.5, and unique nucleotide sequences were defined as clonotypes. MiTCR v1.1 was used to align the clonotypes against IMGT TRBV, TRBD and TRBJ reference segments. Only V-J combinations with frequency above 0.0001, covering about 99% of repertoires, were analysed. The TCS score was defined as the ratio of F50 (clonal expansion) to E x V (chaos), calculated using BLOSUM62-based TCRdist between CDR3 peptides within each V-J. Welch's t-statistics and random forest reduced 500 to 650 V-J features to 13, which were used in a naive Bayes classifier (R e1071). TCRdb reprocessing: public reads trimmed at Q25 with fastp, clones called with MiXCR, in-frame beta chains kept. Here each entry gathers all rows of one CDR3 protein and keeps the most common genes and DNA. The authors' filters were not applied to this entry. This sample lists 350,000 or so distinct CDR3 sequences; 15% to 20% were detected once. The ten largest account for less than 20% of the sample.

As encoded in the germline V gene (reference sequence), CDR1 is LGHDT while CDR2 is YNNKEL. The CDR3, from cysteine to phenylalanine, totals 15 residues. Of the read, only the CDR3 DNA is kept; its 45 bases are in frame from base 1. Rearrangement joined TRBV3-1 to TRBJ1-5; the D gene is perhaps TRBD1, from 5 matching bases. The clonotype was recovered from a woman in her 40s with Graves' ophthalmopathy. Specimen: blood. At the DNA level, the sequence is TGTGTCAGCAGCCAATCAGGGTCGGGCAATCAGCCCCAGCATTTT. Its coded protein is CVSSQSGSGNQPQHF.